This T cell receptor beta chain is drawn from a study of cytomegalovirus exposure and HLA in healthy donors. Vbeta (60) and Jbeta (13) primers were used in the PCR. Authors' processing steps: Later, an analysis found 80 million or so unique TCR beta chains, and 8.5 million to 14 million of these were shared. Clones were read by immunoSEQ multiplex PCR, and TCRdb kept only the in-frame ones, dropping some. V and J calls and clone size are copied from that table; D and trimming were computed from the DNA. The repertoire holds nearly 300,000 clones, with 70% to 90% as singletons. Worth noting for this clone: Its cognate antigen is unknown.

Overall study results and limits: From TCR beta sequences, most subjects' HLA-A and HLA-B alleles were reportedly predicted accurately. The study recorded over 150 TCR beta chains that were cytomegalovirus-associated. The study dropped some indistinguishable V segments, TRBV6-2 and TRBV6-3 among them.

Trimming removed 1 base from V and 1 base from J, with 10 bases in between. This CDR3 is built from 15 residues. CDR1 and CDR2 from the germline V gene are MGHRA and YSYEKL. The sequenced sample was PBMCs. The chain is built from TRBV4-1 and TRBJ1-1, with D possibly TRBD1 on 5 matching bases. The source of this sequence is a middle-aged man in good health and CMV-seropositive. The CDR3 DNA follows: TGCGCCAGCAGCCAAGCGGACACCCCGAACACTGAAGCTTTCTTT. Protein product: CASSQADTPNTEAFF.